These 21 T cell receptor beta chains were sequenced from one sample in a study of cytomegalovirus exposure and HLA in healthy donors. PCR employed 60 Vbeta and 13 Jbeta primers. Only in-frame clones appear in the TCRdb table, and some are missing; sequencing was by immunoSEQ multiplex PCR. The table has 130,000 to 150,000 clones, around three quarters seen once; the top ten hold approximately 2.9%. The sample comprised PBMCs. These receptors came from a middle-aged man in good health and CMV-seropositive.

This clone was observed a single time. The V gene is TRBV4-2, the J gene TRBJ1-3; TRBD1 aligns across 10 bases. CDR3 length: 22 amino acids. CDR1 and CDR2 (germline): LGHNA, YNFKEQ. Trimming at V came to 3 bases and at J to 4 bases, leaving 24 bases not matched to a gene. The DNA for the CDR3 is TGTGCCAGCAGCCAGAAACTAGTTGAACGGGACAGGGGCTCCACATCAGGAAACACCATATATTTT. Translated, it gives CASSQKLVERDRGSTSGNTIYF.

The V call is TRBV15, the J call TRBJ2-1, with 8 bases fitting TRBD2. The J segment lost 7 bases and the V segment lost 1 base, leaving 12 bases of the junction unmatched. The germline gives CDR1 LNHNV, CDR2 YYDKDF (reference sequence). The length of the CDR3 is 17 residues. The CDR3 protein is CATSRATYSGISNEQFF. The DNA for the CDR3 is TGTGCCACCAGCAGAGCGACTTATAGCGGGATTTCTAATGAGCAGTTCTTC.

This sequence joins TRBV29-1 and TRBJ1-1, with D possibly being TRBD1 (6 bases). CDR3 length: 13 amino acids. CDR1 SQVTM and CDR2 ANQGSEA come from the germline V gene. Trimming stripped 7 bases from V and 6 bases from J, with 18 bases between. CDR3: CSGYRDVGAEAFF. CDR3 bases: TGCAGCGGTTACAGGGACGTTGGGGCTGAAGCTTTCTTT.

This clone appeared a single time. V gene TRBV15 combines with J gene TRBJ1-1; D is unresolved. The V and J ends lost 6 bases and 0 bases respectively, with 11 bases between them. Germline V gene data show CDR1 as LNHNV and CDR2 as YYDKDF (reference sequence). The CDR3 extends over 14 amino acids. CDR3 sequence: CATSIQRMNTEAFF. DNA for the CDR3: TGTGCCACCAGTATACAGAGAATGAACACTGAAGCTTTCTTT.

The J gene is TRBJ2-5, the V gene TRBV28, with D hard to call. The J call may not be correct, given that the DNA end is closer to TRBJ2-7. Per germline, CDR1 MDHEN and CDR2 SYDVKM. The CDR3 sequence is 12 residues long. CDR3 in amino acids: CASSVSSYEQYF. The CDR3 bases are TGTGCCAGCAGTGTTAGCTCCTACGAGCAGTACTTC.

The rearrangement uses TRBV30 and TRBJ1-6, with a weak D call TRBD1 (6 bases). Germline CDR1 is GTSNPN and CDR2 is SVGIG (reference sequence). Trimming left V 6 bases short and J 9 bases short, with 21 bases between. The CDR3 has 15 amino acids. Here the CDR3 DNA reads TGTGCCTGTACCACAGGGAAAGGTTCGACTTCACCCCTCCACTTT. This translates into CACTTGKGSTSPLHF.

This chain uses TRBV27 with TRBJ2-7; D not certain. Germline V gene lookup returns CDR1 MNHEY and CDR2 SMNVEV (reference sequence). This CDR3 is 16 amino acids long. Trimming left V 6 bases short and J 4 bases short, with 22 bases between. The CDR3 DNA follows: TGTGCCAGCAGGAGCACACACCCCCGGGTTCCGTACGAGCAGTACTTC. Translated, it gives CASRSTHPRVPYEQYF.

V is TRBV30 and J is TRBJ1-3; D possibly corresponds to TRBD1 (6 bases). Deletions cut 2 bases from V and 4 bases from J, with 12 bases between. This CDR3 comprises 14 residues. Germline V gene data show CDR1 as GTSNPN and CDR2 as SVGIG (reference sequence). CDR3 amino acids: CAWSKAGVGNTIYF. The CDR3 DNA sequence: TGTGCCTGGAGTAAGGCAGGGGTCGGAAACACCATATATTTT.

The rearrangement joins TRBV5-8 to TRBJ2-7; 9 bases match TRBD1. The CDR3 contains 13 residues. After removal of 5 bases from V and 6 bases from J, the junction contained 6 bases not matched to a gene. Germline values: CDR1 SGHTS, CDR2 YDEGEE. As DNA, the CDR3 is TGTGCCAGCAGGGGGACAGGGCCACGCGAGCAGTACTTC. Encoded protein: CASRGTGPREQYF.

V usage is TRBV5-6 and J usage is TRBJ1-5, with 12 bases aligning to TRBD1. V shed 2 bases and J 5 bases; nucleotides not matched to a gene: 8. The CDR3 loop spans 17 amino acids. Looked up from germline, CDR1 is SGHDT and CDR2 is YYEEEE. The CDR3 DNA reads TGTGCCAGCAGCTTAACCGGGACAGGGGGCTTATATCAGCCCCAGCATTTT. Its protein product is CASSLTGTGGLYQPQHF.

The rearrangement uses TRBV5-5 and TRBJ1-5; 7 bases are a match to TRBD1. The CDR3 consists of 16 residues. With V trimmed by 0 bases and J by 10 bases, 13 bases remained unmatched. CDR1 and CDR2 from the germline V gene are SGHKS and YYEKEE (reference sequence). CDR3 protein: CASSLDQGQISIPQHF. CDR3 coding DNA: TGTGCCAGCAGCTTGGATCAGGGACAGATATCCATACCCCAGCATTTT.

The chain recombines TRBV5-1 with TRBJ2-5; D is possibly TRBD2 (6 bases). Germline loops: CDR1 SGHRS, CDR2 YFSETQ. Trimming left V 4 bases short and J 5 bases short, with 12 bases between. The CDR3 extends over 13 amino acids. This CDR3 is CASSLGSRETQYF. Here the CDR3 DNA reads TGCGCCAGCAGCCTCGGGAGCAGGGAGACCCAGTACTTC. Full variable domain (outside the CDR3, taken from reference TRBV5-1 and TRBJ2-5): KAGVTQTPRYLIKTRGQQVTLSCSPISGHRSVSWYQQTPGQGLQFLFEYFSETQRNKGNFPGRFSGRQFSNSRSEMNVSTLELGDSALYLCASSLGSRETQYFGPGTRLLVL.

The chain carries TRBV11-2 and TRBJ2-2, with 12 bases fitting TRBD2. J gave up 1 base and V 4 bases, and 7 bases lay outside the gene matches. This CDR3 has 18 residues. Germline V gives CDR1 SGHAT, CDR2 FQNNGV. The DNA of the CDR3 is TGTGCCAGCAGCTCCAATCCGGGACTAGCGGGGAACACCGGGGAGCTGTTTTTT. It codes for CASSSNPGLAGNTGELFF.

The chain uses TRBV9 and TRBJ1-2; 9 nucleotides align to TRBD1. V was pared by 0 bases and J by 8 bases, with 11 bases of the junction left unmatched. The CDR3 sequence is 16 residues long. Germline loops: CDR1 SGDLS, CDR2 YYNGEE. The CDR3 loop is CASSVGGTGQNGGYTF. In DNA form, the CDR3 reads TGTGCCAGCAGCGTAGGGGGGACAGGGCAGAATGGGGGCTACACCTTC.

This clone was recorded only once. The CDR3 reads CASHPTGGGNTEAFF. The DNA for the CDR3 is TGTGCCAGCCACCCGACAGGGGGAGGGAACACTGAAGCTTTCTTT. The chain couples TRBV6-1 to TRBJ1-1, with 9 bases lining up with TRBD1. Germline V gene sequence: CDR1 MNHNS, CDR2 SASEGT. The CDR3 is 15 residues long. The V gene end was trimmed by 8 bases and the J gene end by 1 base; junction bases not matched to a gene: 8.

The chain has TRBV6-1 and TRBJ1-4; 10 positions match TRBD1. The CDR3 contains 14 residues. CDR1 and CDR2 from the germline V gene are MNHNS and SASEGT. V was pared by 7 bases and J by 7 bases, with 6 bases of the junction left unmatched. CDR3 residues: CASTGQGVGEKLFF. CDR3 bases: TGTGCCAGCACTGGACAGGGGGTCGGTGAAAAACTGTTTTTT.

The CDR3 reads CASSLDQGSEKLFF. The CDR3 bases are TGTGCCAGCAGCTTAGACCAGGGGAGTGAAAAACTGTTTTTT. The chain links TRBV7-9 to TRBJ1-4; a possible D gene is TRBD1 (6 bases). V lost 1 base to trimming and J lost 7 bases, with 10 bases between them. Germline V gene data show CDR1 as SEHNR and CDR2 as FQNEAQ (reference sequence). The CDR3 extends over 14 amino acids.

The chain combines TRBV28 with TRBJ2-7; maybe TRBD1 (5 bases). Germline values: CDR1 MDHEN, CDR2 SYDVKM. The CDR3 is 14 amino acids. V shed 3 bases and J shed 1 base, with 10 bases lying between them. CDR3 protein: CASSFLQGSYEQYF. CDR3 DNA: TGTGCCAGCAGTTTCCTTCAGGGATCCTACGAGCAGTACTTC. Together with reference TRBV28 and TRBJ2-7, the CDR3 gives the full variable domain: DVKVTQSSRYLVKRTGEKVFLECVQDMDHENMFWYRQDPGLGLRLIYFSYDVKMKEKGDIPEGYSVSREKKERFSLILESASTNQTSMYLCASSFLQGSYEQYFGPGTRLTVT.

This clone came up a few times. This chain connects TRBV18 to TRBJ2-7; no clear D. The ends were cut back, 2 bases at V and 4 bases at J, with 6 bases in the middle. The CDR3 extends over 12 amino acids. Per germline, CDR1 KGHSH and CDR2 LQKENI. The CDR3 bases are TGTGCCAGCTCACCAGAGTTATACGAGCAGTACTTC. This translates into CASSPELYEQYF.

The chain combines TRBV14 with TRBJ1-2; D might be TRBD1 (5 bases). Germline V CDR1 and CDR2: SGHDN, FVKESK. The CDR3 runs to 15 residues. Trimming left V 0 bases short and J 5 bases short, with 13 bases between. The CDR3 region has the DNA TGTGCCAGCAGCCAAGAAGGGACTCGCGGGTATGGCTACACCTTC. It codes for CASSQEGTRGYGYTF. The full variable domain, in which reference TRBV14 and TRBJ1-2 provide the parts outside the CDR3, is EAGVTQFPSHSVIEKGQTVTLRCDPISGHDNLYWYRRVMGKEIKFLLHFVKESKQDESGMPNNRFLAERTGGTYSTLKVQPAELEDSGVYFCASSQEGTRGYGYTFGSGTRLTVV.

This clone was found a few times. The chain joins TRBV25-1 to TRBJ2-1; D call uncertain. The CDR3 has 12 amino acids. V shed 4 bases and J shed 9 bases, with 10 bases lying between them. Per germline, CDR1 MGHDK and CDR2 SYGVNS. The CDR3 reads CASSVSLREQFF. Here the CDR3 DNA reads TGTGCCAGCAGTGTAAGTTTGCGTGAGCAGTTCTTC.